This T cell receptor (beta chain) was identified in a study of CD8 T cells in ankylosing spondylitis (TCRdb year 2017). For the wider study: To find TCR variants linked to disease, the study profiled T cell receptor beta repertoires in ankylosing spondylitis patients and healthy donors. Peripheral blood was sampled, and synovial fluid was also collected from ankylosing spondylitis patients. The full study cohort comprised some 27 ankylosing spondylitis patients and about a hundred healthy donors. The paper's findings and limits, for the study overall: Some motif variants had previously been reported in the synovial fluid and blood of reactive arthritis patients, which suggests shared mechanisms of disease initiation. A TCR beta motif of about eight highly homologous amino acid variants appeared characteristic of blood from ankylosing spondylitis patients. The disease-linked clones had a CD8+ phenotype and were found at relatively low frequencies in peripheral blood. The disease-linked clones were reported to be significantly enriched in matched synovial fluid samples from ankylosing spondylitis patients.

As concerns this clonotype: Its antigen is still unknown. It has no much larger one-base neighbor in the sample; base qualities were not kept.

V is reduced by 0 bases and J by 4 bases, leaving a spacing of 10 bases between them. The CDR3 runs 15 residues from the cysteine to the phenylalanine. The retained sequence is limited to the CDR3, 45 bases, with the frame set at the first base. Looking up the germline V gene yields CDR1 KGHDR and CDR2 SFDVKD. This sample was sequenced with an Illumina HiSeq 2500. Quantitative 5'-RACE with molecular barcodes was the method used to prepare the TCR beta libraries. As for how the authors treated the data: A new computational method, built on a probabilistic model of VDJ rearrangement, was used to identify disease-linked TCR variants. TCRdb ran its own pipeline on the public reads, namely fastp trimming at Q25 and MiXCR clone calling, and kept in-frame beta chains. When rows share a CDR3 protein, they turn into one entry using the most common DNA and genes. The V and J calls shown here were made by TCRdb, not taken from the authors' results. This sample is represented by about 540,000 distinct CDR3 sequences; roughly 13% of them were singletons. The ten largest account for around 6.8% of the sample.

This receptor chain uses TRBV24-1 and TRBJ2-3; matching of 7 bases hints at TRBD2 as the D gene. The sequence derives from a male donor with ankylosing spondylitis. Sequencing was done on a sample of blood, either unsorted or a sorted T cell fraction (not recorded which). The encoded CDR3 is CATSDLWGGADTQYF. The DNA sequence is given as TGTGCCACCAGTGATTTGTGGGGGGGCGCAGATACGCAGTATTTT.